What follows are 28 T cell receptor beta chains derived from one specimen sequenced in a study of blood T cell repertoires in COVID-19. Clones were sequenced by immunoSEQ multiplex PCR, and TCRdb holds only the in-frame ones, with some missing. This repertoire shows about 150,000 clones, over 75% found once; its top ten account for 15%. The sample was peripheral blood. The receptors originated from a woman aged 40-49 years with acute or convalescent COVID-19.

This chain connects TRBV5-6 to TRBJ2-4, with D unclear. V was trimmed by 0 bases and J by 5 bases, leaving 9 bases between them. CDR3 size: 14 residues. The germline CDR1 and CDR2 sequences are SGHDT and YYEEEE. DNA of the CDR3: TGTGCCAGCAGCTTGGTAGTCCTGGAAAACATTCAGTACTTC. It yields the protein CASSLVVLENIQYF.

V gene TRBV28 combines with J gene TRBJ2-2; tentatively, D is TRBD2 (5 bases). From germline, CDR1 is MDHEN and CDR2 SYDVKM. The CDR3 is 17 residues long. V lost 6 bases to trimming and J lost 2 bases, with 19 bases between them. CDR3 protein: CASSPSVLARNTGELFF. The CDR3 nucleotides are TGTGCCAGCAGCCCCTCAGTTTTAGCGCGAAACACCGGGGAGCTGTTTTTT.

This clone was found once. The rearrangement links TRBV11-3 to TRBJ2-3, with TRBD2 matching over 8 bases. Looked up from germline, CDR1 is SGHNT and CDR2 is YENEEA. V lost 3 bases and J lost 0; bases outside the gene matches: 11. The CDR3 is made up of 18 amino acids. The CDR3 DNA reads as TGTGCCAGCAGCTTTCCACTGTATTTAGCGGGAAGCACAGATACGCAGTATTTT. This gives the protein CASSFPLYLAGSTDTQYF.

This chain uses TRBV25-1 with TRBJ1-2; D remains unclear. Trimming removed 2 bases at V and 4 bases at J, with 11 bases between. CDR1 is MGHDK and CDR2 is SYGVNS in the germline V gene. The CDR3 extends over 14 amino acids. The CDR3 DNA reads as TGTGCCAGCAGTGAAGTTTATTCCAGCTATGGCTACACCTTC. Its translation is CASSEVYSSYGYTF.

The chain uses TRBV5-1 and TRBJ2-6; 9 nucleotides match TRBD1. This CDR3 is built from 19 residues. The J segment lost 0 bases and the V segment lost 2 bases, leaving 9 bases of the junction unmatched. Germline V gene data show CDR1 as SGHRS and CDR2 as YFSETQ. The CDR3 is CASSFGTGIFVSGANVLTF. As DNA, the CDR3 is TGCGCCAGCAGCTTCGGGACAGGGATTTTTGTCTCTGGGGCCAACGTCCTGACTTTC.

This clone has only a few counts. This sequence joins TRBV19 and TRBJ1-5; TRBD1 agrees at 9 bases. The CDR3 extends over 14 amino acids. V shed 7 bases and J 6 bases; nucleotides not matched to a gene: 7. Germline CDR1 is LNHDA and CDR2 is SQIVND (reference sequence). This CDR3 reads CASTRTGDSQPQHF. The DNA for the CDR3 is TGTGCCAGTACTAGGACAGGGGATTCTCAGCCCCAGCATTTT. Drawing the rest from reference TRBV19 and TRBJ1-5, the complete variable domain is DGGITQSPKYLFRKEGQNVTLSCEQNLNHDAMYWYRQDPGQGLRLIYYSQIVNDFQKGDIAEGYSVSREKKESFPLTVTSAQKNPTAFYLCASTRTGDSQPQHFGDGTRLSIL.

The rearrangement uses TRBV28 and TRBJ1-1, with D hard to call. The germline CDR1 and CDR2 sequences are MDHEN and SYDVKM. Trimming took 8 bases from V and 11 from J, leaving 18 bases between them. The CDR3 is 12 residues long. The CDR3 nucleotides are TGTGCCAGCGCCACGTCTCCTCGGTGGGCTTTCTTT. It encodes CASATSPRWAFF.

The rearrangement joins TRBV30 to TRBJ2-5; possibly TRBD2 for D (5 bases). The CDR3 sequence is 14 residues long. CDR1 GTSNPN and CDR2 SVGIG come from the germline V gene (reference sequence). With 0 bases removed from V and 5 bases from J, the gap between germline ends came to 13 bases. The CDR3 DNA follows: TGTGCCTGGAGTGTAGGGCCCTCGGGGGAGACCCAGTACTTC. It translates to CAWSVGPSGETQYF.

This chain joins TRBV2 and TRBJ1-2, with D possibly TRBD1 on 5 matching bases. The V gene lost 7 bases and the J gene lost 1 base, with 10 bases spanning the gap. The CDR3 totals 13 residues. Per the germline V gene, CDR1 is SNHLY and CDR2 is FYNNEI. The CDR3 sequence is CASTGGLNYGYTF. CDR3 bases: TGTGCCAGCACGGGGGGTCTTAACTATGGCTACACCTTC.

This chain connects TRBV28 to TRBJ1-1; 7 bases line up with TRBD1. Germline-derived CDR1 and CDR2 are MDHEN and SYDVKM. The CDR3 runs 16 residues. Germline trimming cut 4 bases from V and 0 bases from J; bases unmatched to any gene: 8. The CDR3 sequence is CASSSSTGNLNTEAFF. CDR3 DNA: TGTGCCAGCAGTTCATCGACAGGGAACCTGAACACTGAAGCTTTCTTT.

The CDR3 DNA reads TGTGCCAGCAGTGCAGACAGGCAGAATCAGCCCCAGCATTTT. Its protein product is CASSADRQNQPQHF. The chain combines TRBV2 with TRBJ1-5; a possible D gene is TRBD1 (6 bases). Trimming removed 4 bases at V and 4 bases at J, with 11 bases between. This CDR3 has 14 residues. Germline values: CDR1 SNHLY, CDR2 FYNNEI.

This chain connects TRBV25-1 to TRBJ1-6, with 9 bases lining up with TRBD1. The germline V gene has CDR1 MGHDK and CDR2 SYGVNS. The ends lost 4 bases at V and 7 bases at J; junction bases unmatched: 5. The CDR3 consists of 15 residues. The CDR3 nucleotides read TGTGCCAGCAGTGCGGACGACAGGGGGAATTCACCCCTCCACTTT. Its translation: CASSADDRGNSPLHF.

This clone has a single count. J is TRBJ2-1 and V is TRBV19; D is unresolved. Trimming shortened V by 5 bases and J by 3 bases, and 14 bases separated the two germline ends. Germline V gives CDR1 LNHDA, CDR2 SQIVND (reference sequence). The CDR3 loop spans 15 amino acids. The CDR3 region is CASSLTDSDYNEQFF. The CDR3 DNA is TGTGCCAGTAGTCTCACTGACTCAGACTACAATGAGCAGTTCTTC.

The chain uses TRBV11-2 and TRBJ2-1; 8 nucleotides agree with TRBD1. V lost 3 bases to trimming and J lost 8 bases; unmatched junction nucleotides: 0. Per germline, CDR1 SGHAT and CDR2 FQNNGV. The CDR3 extends over 12 amino acids. CDR3 coding DNA: TGTGCCAGCAGCTTGACAGGGGATGAGCAGTTCTTC. It translates to CASSLTGDEQFF.

V and J are TRBV4-1 and TRBJ1-1, with unresolved D. The CDR3 has 13 amino acids. Germline CDR1 is MGHRA and CDR2 is YSYEKL. Trimming shortened V by 3 bases and J by 3 bases, and 8 bases separated the two germline ends. In DNA form, the CDR3 reads TGCGCCAGCAGCCAGGGCTCAGACACTGAAGCTTTCTTT. It yields the protein CASSQGSDTEAFF.

As DNA, the CDR3 is TGTGCCAGCAGTGAAGAAGTGTGGGAGACGAATTCACCCCTCCACTTT. The encoded protein is CASSEEVWETNSPLHF. V is TRBV2 and J is TRBJ1-6; D remains ambiguous. Trimming took off 1 base at V and 7 bases at J, with 14 bases between the two ends. CDR3 length equals 16 residues. Germline CDR1 reads SNHLY; CDR2 reads FYNNEI. Using reference TRBV2 and TRBJ1-6 for the parts outside the CDR3, the full variable domain is EPEVTQTPSHQVTQMGQEVILRCVPISNHLYFYWYRQILGQKVEFLVSFYNNEISEKSEIFDDQFSVERPDGSNFTLKIRSTKLEDSAMYFCASSEEVWETNSPLHFGNGTRLTVT.

The chain employs TRBV5-1 and TRBJ2-5, with 9 bases lining up with TRBD1. Per the germline V gene, CDR1 is SGHRS and CDR2 is YFSETQ. The CDR3 loop spans 16 amino acids. The ends lost 4 bases at V and 2 bases at J; junction bases unmatched: 9. CDR3 region: CASSPGQGTWQETQYF. Here the CDR3 DNA reads TGCGCCAGCAGCCCGGGACAGGGAACGTGGCAAGAGACCCAGTACTTC.

V is TRBV27 and J is TRBJ2-1, with 13 bases lining up with TRBD2. Unmatched junction bases numbered 0, after V lost 5 bases and J lost 8 bases. This CDR3 region has 13 residues. Germline CDR1 MNHEY, CDR2 SMNVEV (reference sequence). The chain's CDR3 is CASSGLAGDEQFF. The CDR3 DNA reads TGTGCCAGCAGTGGACTAGCGGGAGATGAGCAGTTCTTC.

The J gene is TRBJ1-5, the V gene TRBV30; 7 bases agree with TRBD1. CDR1 is GTSNPN and CDR2 is SVGIG in the germline V gene (reference sequence). The V and J ends lost 0 bases and 6 bases, in that order; junction bases with no gene match: 2. The CDR3 sequence is 13 residues long. The chain's CDR3 is CAWSVGQAQPQHF. CDR3 sequence (DNA): TGTGCCTGGAGTGTAGGACAGGCTCAGCCCCAGCATTTT.

The rearrangement uses TRBV5-6 and TRBJ1-6; 10 bases agree with TRBD1. Germline loops: CDR1 SGHDT, CDR2 YYEEEE. V gave up 4 bases and J gave up 10 bases; unmatched junction bases: 5. The CDR3 loop spans 14 amino acids. The CDR3 coding sequence is TGTGCCAGCAGCCCGGGACAGGGGCGATCACCCCTCCACTTT. Its translation is CASSPGQGRSPLHF.

The V and J genes are TRBV19 and TRBJ2-7, with 9 bases identical to TRBD1. V lost 3 bases to trimming and J lost 4 bases; unmatched junction nucleotides: 13. Germline CDR1 LNHDA, CDR2 SQIVND (reference sequence). CDR3 size: 17 residues. The CDR3 DNA reads as TGTGCCAGTAGTATGGCCGGTGGACAGGGGATCTTGTACGAGCAGTACTTC. Protein: CASSMAGGQGILYEQYF. Based on the CDR3 plus reference TRBV19 and TRBJ2-7, the full variable domain is DGGITQSPKYLFRKEGQNVTLSCEQNLNHDAMYWYRQDPGQGLRLIYYSQIVNDFQKGDIAEGYSVSREKKESFPLTVTSAQKNPTAFYLCASSMAGGQGILYEQYFGPGTRLTVT.

The rearrangement uses TRBV27 and TRBJ2-2; 7 nucleotides match TRBD1. The J segment lost 4 bases and the V segment lost 4 bases, leaving 6 bases of the junction unmatched. The CDR3 has 15 residues. CDR1 is MNHEY and CDR2 is SMNVEV in the germline V gene (reference sequence). CDR3 nucleotides: TGTGCCAGCAGTTCCAGACAGGGTAGCACCGGGGAGCTGTTTTTT. This encodes CASSSRQGSTGELFF.

The rearrangement joins TRBV11-2 to TRBJ2-2, with 9 bases aligning to TRBD1. CDR3 size: 18 residues. Trimming cost V 5 bases and J 3 bases; bases outside gene matches: 13. In germline, CDR1 is SGHAT, CDR2 FQNNGV. In DNA form, the CDR3 reads TGTGCCAGCAGCCCCCTTGGGGCCGGGACAGGGTACACCGGGGAGCTGTTTTTT. Amino acids: CASSPLGAGTGYTGELFF.

The chain links TRBV28 to TRBJ2-7, with D perhaps TRBD2 (6 bases). The CDR3 runs 14 residues. The V and J ends lost 3 bases and 5 bases respectively, with 14 bases between them. The germline V gene encodes CDR1 MDHEN and CDR2 SYDVKM. CDR3 amino acids: CASSLGRAGNEQYF. In DNA, the CDR3 is TGTGCCAGCAGTTTGGGCAGGGCGGGGAACGAGCAGTACTTC.

The rearrangement uses TRBV10-3 and TRBJ2-3; 9 nucleotides match TRBD2. CDR3 length: 16 residues. With V trimmed by 3 bases and J by 5 bases, 9 bases remained unmatched. CDR1 and CDR2 from the germline V gene are ENHRY and SYGVKD. CDR3 bases: TGTGCCATCAGTGAAAACCAAGCGGGAGGAGAAGATACGCAGTATTTT. This encodes CAISENQAGGEDTQYF.

The rearrangement joins TRBV7-9 to TRBJ2-7; 8 bases map to TRBD1. J gave up 7 bases and V 2 bases, and 7 bases lay outside the gene matches. CDR1 and CDR2 from the germline V gene are SEHNR and FQNEAQ (reference sequence). The CDR3 spans 14 residues. This CDR3 reads CASSLSAGGREQYF. The CDR3 nucleotides are TGTGCCAGCAGCTTATCGGCAGGGGGCAGGGAGCAGTACTTC.

This sequence joins TRBV12-3 or TRBV12-4 and TRBJ2-1; D is undetermined. V dropped 4 bases and J dropped 8 bases, with 3 bases sitting between them. The CDR3 runs 10 residues. CDR3 bases: TGTGCCAGCAGTTCCGATGAGCAGTTCTTC. Encoded protein: CASSSDEQFF.

The genes are TRBV6-5 and TRBJ2-3; maybe TRBD2 (6 bases). V was cut by 6 bases and J by 6 bases, with 19 bases left in between. From germline, CDR1 is MNHEY and CDR2 SVGAGI. CDR3 length equals 15 residues. The CDR3 region is CASRSGTSGPDTQYF. DNA for the CDR3: TGTGCCAGCAGATCCGGGACTTCGGGTCCGGATACGCAGTATTTT.